This T cell receptor beta chain was found in a study of T cell repertoires in cytomegalovirus infection (dated by TCRdb to between 2018 and 2021). Turning to the overall study: Peptide stimulations targeted recently identified HLA-C-restricted CMV epitopes, whose presentation resists viral immunomodulation, together with well-studied HLA-B-restricted epitopes. Donor HLA type was relevant to the analysis, as public TCR beta signatures indicated carriage of CMV infection together with the matching HLA type. Points the paper makes about the study in general: The ex vivo response was dominated by HLA-C-restricted CMV-specific TCR beta clonotypes, which also provided the single most frequent clonotype in two of eight donors. In both this cohort and an independent roughly 360-donor cohort, the cumulative frequency of public TCR beta family members distinguished carriers of CMV infection plus the relevant HLA type.

Sequencing was performed on an Illumina HiSeq 1500. TCRdb reprocessed the public reads (quality trimming at Q25 with fastp, clone calling with MiXCR) and kept in-frame beta chains. Identical CDR3 proteins give one entry, which carries the most common genes and DNA. The sample table holds about a million distinct CDR3 sequences, of which approximately 31% were seen once. The ten largest clonotypes hold 13% of the sample. This clonotype has a handful of counts. It lacks a known antigen. No clone much larger than this one lies a single base away; base qualities are absent. The sample's treatment or condition label, decoded: in vitro stimulation with specific CMV peptide epitopes to enrich CMV-specific T cells. Inclusive of the bounding cysteine and phenylalanine, the CDR3 is 13 residues long. The kept DNA is CDR3 alone, 39 bases in frame from the first base. V is reduced by 5 bases and J by 7 bases, leaving a spacing of 12 bases between them. In the germline V gene, CDR1 corresponds to SGHTA and CDR2 to FQGNSA.

This clonotype originated in a human donor in good health (CMV status not recorded). Some clones in this sample may be carry-over from other donors' samples. The sequence links TRBV7-2 to TRBJ2-1; no D segment can be confidently identified. The source material was cultured CD8+ T cells from PBMCs, sampled from culture after CMV antigen stimulation. The CDR3 is CASSARDRNEQFF. The nucleotide sequence is TGTGCCAGCAGCGCTAGAGATAGAAATGAGCAGTTCTTC. Outside the CDR3, residues come from the reference TRBV7-2 and TRBJ2-1 proteins, so the full variable domain is: GAGVSQSPSNKVTEKGKDVELRCDPISGHTALYWYRQSLGQGLEFLIYFQGNSAPDKSGLPSDRFSAERTGGSVSTLTIQRTQQEDSAVYLCASSARDRNEQFFGPGTRLTVL.